This TCR beta chain was recovered during a study of control samples from healthy donors and cancer patients. TCRdb's copy holds only in-frame clones and misses some; the assay was immunoSEQ multiplex PCR. The sample contains about 120,000 clones, roughly 87% of which appear only once. Germline V lookup: CDR1 SQVTM, CDR2 ANQGSEA. The V and J ends lost 5 bases and 5 bases, in that order; junction bases with no gene match: 4. This CDR3 region has 12 residues. The chain has TRBV29-1 and TRBJ1-1; 8 bases are a match to TRBD1. Sequencing was carried out using blood. This TCR was recovered from a man between 18 and 29 years old in good health. CDR3 bases: TGCAGCGTTTCACAGGGGGATACTGAAGCTTTCTTT. Amino acid sequence: CSVSQGDTEAFF.